This T cell receptor beta chain derives from a study of blood T cell repertoires in COVID-19. Study-wide background: Sample material is recorded as cDNA or gDNA derived from T cells, B-cell-depleted T cells, or PBMCs.

Germline V gene data show CDR1 as SGHRS and CDR2 as YFSETQ. The CDR3 extends over 15 amino acids. With 0 bases removed from V and 3 bases from J, the gap between germline ends came to 12 bases. Per the authors' pipeline: Reference gene primer amplification in the assay estimated nucleated cell counts. Sequenced by immunoSEQ multiplex PCR; TCRdb stores in-frame clones only, minus some. That table supplies the V and J calls and clone size; D and trimming were determined from the DNA. The repertoire holds about 160,000 clones, with about 80% as singletons. The sequencing input was peripheral blood. The J gene is TRBJ2-5, the V gene TRBV5-1, with a tentative D call TRBD2 (5 bases). This sequence was found in a woman aged 80 or over with acute or convalescent COVID-19. CDR3 loop: CASSLAGWREETQYF. The CDR3 coding sequence is TGCGCCAGCAGCTTGGCGGGGTGGCGCGAAGAGACCCAGTACTTC. The variable domain in full, completed from reference TRBV5-1 and TRBJ2-5, reads KAGVTQTPRYLIKTRGQQVTLSCSPISGHRSVSWYQQTPGQGLQFLFEYFSETQRNKGNFPGRFSGRQFSNSRSEMNVSTLELGDSALYLCASSLAGWREETQYFGPGTRLLVL.